The T cell receptor (beta chain) described here comes from a study of graft-versus-host responses after intestinal transplantation. In the case of this clone: Its target is not known.

The protocol was immunoSEQ multiplex PCR, while the TCRdb copy is restricted to in-frame clones and leaves out a portion. The sample has 90,000 to 130,000 clones; 85% to 95% are singletons. The CDR3 runs to 15 residues. After removal of 3 bases from V and 2 bases from J, the junction contained 1 base not matched to a gene. CDR1 and CDR2 (germline): SGHNT, YYREEE (reference sequence). This rearrangement joins TRBV5-4 to TRBJ2-7, with 14 bases identical to TRBD2. This sequence was found in a human donor who was the organ donor for an intestinal transplant. The specimen was unstimulated CD8+ T cells sorted from spleen or lymph node cells, collected before transplant. The DNA of the CDR3 is TGTGCCAGCAGCTCGGGACTAGCGGGAGCCTACGAGCAGTACTTC. This encodes CASSSGLAGAYEQYF.